The following is a TCR beta chain sequence with its context. This CDR3 comprises 19 residues. Germline V lookup: CDR1 SEHNR, CDR2 FQNEAQ (reference sequence). V shed 2 bases and J shed 0 bases, with 20 bases lying between them. The data originate from a study of cytomegalovirus exposure and HLA in healthy donors. PCR used 60 Vbeta primers and 13 Jbeta primers. Sequencing used immunoSEQ multiplex PCR; TCRdb keeps in-frame clones, though not all of them. Counted here are roughly 200,000 clones, around 79% occurring once; the ten biggest clones make up less than 2%. The genes are TRBV7-9 and TRBJ1-5; D is ambiguous. This receptor was taken from a girl between 10 and 17 years old in good health and CMV-seropositive. The sample taken for sequencing was PBMCs. The CDR3, as DNA: TGTGCCAGCAGCTTAACTCAGGCTCCCCCTACTTATAGCAATCAGCCCCAGCATTTT. It specifies CASSLTQAPPTYSNQPQHF. Full variable domain (missing parts from reference TRBV7-9 and TRBJ1-5): DTGVSQNPRHKITKRGQNVTFRCDPISEHNRLYWYRQTLGQGPEFLTYFQNEAQLEKSRLLSDRFSAERPKGSFSTLEIQRTEQGDSAMYLCASSLTQAPPTYSNQPQHFGDGTRLSIL.